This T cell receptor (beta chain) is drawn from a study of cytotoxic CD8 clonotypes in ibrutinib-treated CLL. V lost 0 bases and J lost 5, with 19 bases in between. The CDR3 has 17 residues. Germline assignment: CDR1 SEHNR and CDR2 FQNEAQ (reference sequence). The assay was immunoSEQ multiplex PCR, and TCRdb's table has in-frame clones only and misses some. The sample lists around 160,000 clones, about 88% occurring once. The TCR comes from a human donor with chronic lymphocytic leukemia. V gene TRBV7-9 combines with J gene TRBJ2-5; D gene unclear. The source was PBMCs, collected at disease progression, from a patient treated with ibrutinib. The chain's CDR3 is CASSLAQVEQGPETQYF. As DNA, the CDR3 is TGTGCCAGCAGCTTAGCCCAGGTGGAACAAGGGCCGGAGACCCAGTACTTC.